The 17 T cell receptor beta chains below all came from one sample that was sequenced in a study of CD8+CD57+ T cells in acquired aplastic anemia. Before being chosen for sequencing, patients had shown CD8+CD57+ cell expansion by flow cytometry. Genomic DNA templated the TCR beta VDJ and CDR3 profiling. TCRdb re-called the reads through MiXCR, storing one row per CDR3 protein. The sample lists 160,000 or so distinct CDR3 sequences, about 50% occurring once. The sequenced sample was sorted CD4+, CD8+, or CD8+CD57+ T cells (not recorded which) from PBMCs. These receptors all stem from a human donor with aplastic anemia.

The V and J genes are TRBV29-1 and TRBJ2-7; no clear D gene. V dropped 1 base and J dropped 0 bases, with 16 bases sitting between them. This CDR3 is built from 16 residues. Germline V gene lookup returns CDR1 SQVTM and CDR2 ANQGSEA. The CDR3 loop reads CSVEGVGGINSYEQYF. The CDR3 DNA follows: TGCAGCGTTGAAGGTGTTGGCGGAATAAACTCCTACGAGCAGTACTTC.

This clonotype turned up a few times. This sequence joins TRBV18 and TRBJ2-3; 7 bases match TRBD2. Germline V gene sequence: CDR1 KGHSH, CDR2 LQKENI. J was trimmed by 12 bases and V by 3 bases; bases with no gene match: 9. The CDR3 consists of 13 residues. CDR3 amino acids: CASSPGTGEGQYF. The CDR3 DNA reads as TGTGCCAGCTCACCGGGGACCGGGGAGGGACAGTATTTT. The full variable domain, rest sourced from reference TRBV18 and TRBJ2-3, is NAGVMQNPRHLVRRRGQEARLRCSPMKGHSHVYWYRQLPEEGLKFMVYLQKENIIDESGMPKERFSAEFPKEGPSILRIQQVVRGDSAAYFCASSPGTGEGQYFGPGTRLTVL.

This clonotype was found many times. This sequence joins TRBV5-6 and TRBJ2-1, with D hard to call. Deletions cut 0 bases from V and 8 bases from J, with 3 bases between. The CDR3 runs to 11 residues. CDR1 SGHDT and CDR2 YYEEEE come from the germline V gene. CDR3 protein: CASSLGHEQFF. CDR3 DNA: TGTGCCAGCAGCTTGGGGCATGAGCAGTTCTTC. Using reference TRBV5-6 and TRBJ2-1 for the parts outside the CDR3, the full variable domain is DAGVTQSPTHLIKTRGQQVTLRCSPKSGHDTVSWYQQALGQGPQFIFQYYEEEERQRGNFPDRFSGHQFPNYSSELNVNALLLGDSALYLCASSLGHEQFFGPGTRLTVL.

This clonotype was recorded at least ten times. The chain is built from TRBV5-1 and TRBJ2-2; 7 bases match TRBD1. The length of the CDR3 is 16 residues. V trimming: 4 bases; J trimming: 4 bases; junction bases outside the gene matches: 10. Germline CDR1 reads SGHRS; CDR2 reads YFSETQ. CDR3 sequence (DNA): TGCGCCAGCAGCCTAAATAAGGACAGGCCCACCGGGGAGCTGTTTTTT. Its translation: CASSLNKDRPTGELFF.

This clonotype has more than one count but fewer than ten. This chain uses TRBV9 with TRBJ2-3, with D possibly TRBD1 on 5 matching bases. The V gene lost 2 bases and the J gene lost 0 bases, with 10 bases spanning the gap. Per germline, CDR1 SGDLS and CDR2 YYNGEE. This CDR3 comprises 15 residues. The CDR3 loop reads CASSVQDTSTDTQYF. CDR3 DNA sequence: TGTGCCAGCAGCGTTCAGGACACAAGCACAGATACGCAGTATTTT.

The chain links TRBV2 to TRBJ2-6; a possible D gene is TRBD1 (5 bases). CDR1 SNHLY and CDR2 FYNNEI come from the germline V gene. There are 14 residues in the CDR3. Trimming shortened V by 2 bases and J by 3 bases, and 5 bases separated the two germline ends. The CDR3 sequence is CASSEQGGANVLTF. DNA of the CDR3: TGTGCCAGCAGTGAACAGGGTGGGGCCAACGTCCTGACTTTC.

This clonotype came up many times. J is TRBJ2-5 and V is TRBV20-1; 7 nucleotides match TRBD2. The J segment lost 0 bases and the V segment lost 6 bases, leaving 7 bases of the junction unmatched. The CDR3 totals 14 residues. Germline values: CDR1 DFQATT, CDR2 SNEGSKA (reference sequence). The CDR3, as DNA: TGCAGTGCGTCGGGAGGCCTCAACCAAGAGACCCAGTACTTC. Protein sequence: CSASGGLNQETQYF.

The J gene is TRBJ2-5, the V gene TRBV9, with a tentative D call TRBD1 (6 bases). Germline V gene data show CDR1 as SGDLS and CDR2 as YYNGEE. Trimming cost V 4 bases and J 5 bases, with 15 bases left between them. This CDR3 is 14 amino acids long. DNA of the CDR3: TGTGCCAGCAGCTCCGAGGGGGTCCGCGAGACCCAGTACTTC. Translated: CASSSEGVRETQYF.

This chain links TRBV6-1 with TRBJ2-7; D unresolved. CDR3 length: 14 residues. Germline CDR1 MNHNS, CDR2 SASEGT. The ends were cut back, 6 bases at V and 3 bases at J, with 15 bases in the middle. The CDR3 loop reads CASSSNPRGYEQYF. The CDR3 nucleotides are TGTGCCAGCAGCTCGAACCCCAGAGGCTACGAGCAGTACTTC.

This clonotype has a handful of counts. This sequence may be a read error, since a much larger clone differs from it by one base. J is TRBJ2-1 and V is TRBV9; perhaps TRBD2 as D (5 bases). CDR3 length: 14 amino acids. Trimming removed 0 bases at V and 12 bases at J, with 16 bases between. The germline V gene encodes CDR1 SGDLS and CDR2 YYNGEE. In DNA, the CDR3 is TGTGCCAGCAGCGTAGGGTCCGGACGGGATGGGCAGTTCTTC. Translated: CASSVGSGRDGQFF.

J is TRBJ2-7 and V is TRBV30; TRBD2 matches at 7 bases. Germline CDR1 GTSNPN, CDR2 SVGIG (reference sequence). V shed 1 base and J 2 bases; nucleotides not matched to a gene: 8. The CDR3 contains 15 residues. The CDR3 region is CAWSGEGLRAYEQYF. DNA for the CDR3: TGTGCCTGGAGTGGGGAGGGCCTGCGAGCCTACGAGCAGTACTTC.

This clonotype was seen once. This chain uses TRBV4-1 with TRBJ2-1; D not resolved. The CDR3 is made up of 13 amino acids. Deletions cut 3 bases from V and 6 bases from J, with 9 bases between. CDR1 is MGHRA, CDR2 YSYEKL, per germline. CDR3 in DNA: TGCGCCAGCAGCCACCGTTCAAGCAATGAGCAGTTCTTC. This sequence encodes CASSHRSSNEQFF.

The CDR3 coding sequence is TGTGCCAGTAGGTTTAGCGGGAGGGCAACCGGGGAGCTGTTTTTT. Translating gives CASRFSGRATGELFF. This rearrangement joins TRBV19 to TRBJ2-2, with 11 bases aligning to TRBD2. The CDR3 loop spans 15 amino acids. Germline CDR1 reads LNHDA; CDR2 reads SQIVND (reference sequence). V lost 6 bases, J lost 5 bases, and 5 bases stayed unmatched.

The chain combines TRBV2 with TRBJ1-5; 7 nucleotides agree with TRBD1. CDR1 and CDR2 from the germline V gene are SNHLY and FYNNEI. The V gene end was trimmed by 2 bases and the J gene end by 6 bases; junction bases not matched to a gene: 7. The CDR3 is made up of 15 amino acids. The CDR3 region has the DNA TGTGCCAGCAGTGAACGACAGGGTCTGAGTCAGCCCCAGCATTTT. Amino acids: CASSERQGLSQPQHF.

This clonotype showed up many times. The V call is TRBV12-3 or TRBV12-4, the J call TRBJ1-1; D remains ambiguous. The CDR3 length is 11 residues. V lost 1 base, J lost 8 bases, and 5 bases lay in between. Written as DNA, the CDR3 is TGTGCCAGCAGTTTAGTCGGAGAAGCTTTCTTT. Its translation is CASSLVGEAFF.

This clonotype was counted many times. The chain has TRBV12-3 or TRBV12-4 and TRBJ2-2; D may be TRBD2 (6 bases). V dropped 1 base and J dropped 0 bases, with 9 bases sitting between them. The CDR3 covers 16 residues. The CDR3 protein is CASSLGGGTNTGELFF. The DNA of the CDR3 is TGTGCCAGCAGTTTAGGGGGCGGGACGAACACCGGGGAGCTGTTTTTT.

This clonotype turned up a few times. The chain combines TRBV2 with TRBJ1-5, with TRBD1 as a possible D gene (5 bases). CDR1 is SNHLY and CDR2 is FYNNEI in the germline V gene. The CDR3 runs to 14 residues. V lost 2 bases and J 2 bases, leaving 7 bases between the germline ends. The CDR3 loop reads CASSEQGGNQPQHF. For the CDR3, the DNA is TGTGCCAGCAGTGAACAGGGCGGCAATCAGCCCCAGCATTTT.